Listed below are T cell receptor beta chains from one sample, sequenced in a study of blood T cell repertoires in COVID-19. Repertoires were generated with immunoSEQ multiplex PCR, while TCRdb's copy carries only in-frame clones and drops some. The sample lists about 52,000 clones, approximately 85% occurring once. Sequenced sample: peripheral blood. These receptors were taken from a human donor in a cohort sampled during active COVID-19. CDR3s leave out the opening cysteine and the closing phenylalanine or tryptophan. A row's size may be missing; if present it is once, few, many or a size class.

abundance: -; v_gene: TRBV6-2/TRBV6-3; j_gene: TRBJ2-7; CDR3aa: ASSYPDRGAYEQY
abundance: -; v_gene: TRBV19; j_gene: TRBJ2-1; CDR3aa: ASSMAGGPYNEQF
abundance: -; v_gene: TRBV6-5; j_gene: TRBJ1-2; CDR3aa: ASRLTRDSRYGYT
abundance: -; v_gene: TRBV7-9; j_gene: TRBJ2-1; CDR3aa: ASSSLRTGGHNEQF
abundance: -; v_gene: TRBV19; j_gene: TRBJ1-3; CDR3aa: ASTTWSGNTIY
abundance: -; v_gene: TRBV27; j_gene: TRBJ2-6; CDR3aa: ASSSPVRRGSSGANVLT
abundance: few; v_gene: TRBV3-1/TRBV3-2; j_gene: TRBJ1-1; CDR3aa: ASSRDWGGNTEAF
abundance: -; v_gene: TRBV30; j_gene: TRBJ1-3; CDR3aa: AWSVRGGYSGNTIY
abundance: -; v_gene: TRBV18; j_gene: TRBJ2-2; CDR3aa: ASSPRTGRNTGELF
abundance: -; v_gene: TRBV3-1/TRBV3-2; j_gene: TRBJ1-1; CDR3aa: ASSRTGTEAF
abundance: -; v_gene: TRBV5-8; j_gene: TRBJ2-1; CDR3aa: ASSLVSGSSSYNEQF
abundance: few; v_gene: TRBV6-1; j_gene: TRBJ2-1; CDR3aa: ASSETSGGVNEQF
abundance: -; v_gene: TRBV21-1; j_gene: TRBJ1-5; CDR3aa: ASSRGDREGGSNQPQH
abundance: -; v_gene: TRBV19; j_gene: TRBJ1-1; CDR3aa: ASMDRGSTNTEAF
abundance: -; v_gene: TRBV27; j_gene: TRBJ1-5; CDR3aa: ASSRYTENNQPQH
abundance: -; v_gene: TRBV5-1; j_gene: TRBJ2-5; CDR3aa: ASKGAERIETQY
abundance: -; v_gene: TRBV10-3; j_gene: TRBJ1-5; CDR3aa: AITTGDGQPQH
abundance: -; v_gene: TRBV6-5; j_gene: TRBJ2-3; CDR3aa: ASSLTGGPPQY
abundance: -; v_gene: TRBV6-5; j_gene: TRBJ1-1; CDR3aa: ASSYSRTGLNTEAF
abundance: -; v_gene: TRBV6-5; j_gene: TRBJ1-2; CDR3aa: ASSYPAGGFYGYT
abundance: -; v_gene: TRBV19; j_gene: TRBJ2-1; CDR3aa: ASSLGRGRGSGWGEQF
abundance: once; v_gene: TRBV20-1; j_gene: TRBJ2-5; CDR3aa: SGGQETQY
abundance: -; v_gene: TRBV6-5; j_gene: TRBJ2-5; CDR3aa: ASSLRRLPPMTQY
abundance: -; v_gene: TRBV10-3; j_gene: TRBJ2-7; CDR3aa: ATGRGIADEQY
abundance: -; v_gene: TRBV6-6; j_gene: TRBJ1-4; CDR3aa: ASSDAGIEKLF
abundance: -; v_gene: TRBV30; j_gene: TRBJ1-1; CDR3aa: AWSDRPNTEAF
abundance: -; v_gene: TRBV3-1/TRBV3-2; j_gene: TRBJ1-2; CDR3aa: ASSGGGGYT
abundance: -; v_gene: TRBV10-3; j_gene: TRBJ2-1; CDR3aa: AISGGAEQF
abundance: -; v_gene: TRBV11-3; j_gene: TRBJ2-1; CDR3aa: ASSRTSGGTNEQF
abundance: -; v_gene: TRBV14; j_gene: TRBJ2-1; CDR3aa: ASSHPWAGGYNEQF
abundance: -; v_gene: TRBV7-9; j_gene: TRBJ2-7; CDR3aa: ASRTSGAPPYEQY
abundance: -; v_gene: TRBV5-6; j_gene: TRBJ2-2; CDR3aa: ASSARVSNTGELF
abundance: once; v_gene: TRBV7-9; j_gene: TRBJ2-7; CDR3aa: ASSLVGSVWQY
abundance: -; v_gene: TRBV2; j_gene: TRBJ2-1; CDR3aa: ASSERRGISNEQF
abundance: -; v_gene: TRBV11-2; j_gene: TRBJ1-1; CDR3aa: ASSSRQNTEAF
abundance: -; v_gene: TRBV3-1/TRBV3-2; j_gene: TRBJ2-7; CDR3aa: ASSQAGPRSAGEQY
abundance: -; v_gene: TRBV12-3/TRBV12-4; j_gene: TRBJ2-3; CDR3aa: ASSRTDTQY
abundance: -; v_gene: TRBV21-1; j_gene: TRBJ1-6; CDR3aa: ASSKARSGWDSPLH
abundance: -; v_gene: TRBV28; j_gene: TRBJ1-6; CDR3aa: ASSRGQDNSPLH
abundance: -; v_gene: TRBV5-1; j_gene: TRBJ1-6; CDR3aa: ASSAGQGNSPLH
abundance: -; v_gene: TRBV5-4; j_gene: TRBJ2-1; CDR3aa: ASSLEASGGNEQF
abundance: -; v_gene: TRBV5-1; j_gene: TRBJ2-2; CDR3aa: ASSLGGRTGELF
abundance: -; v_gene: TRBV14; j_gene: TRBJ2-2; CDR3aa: ASSRSLTGELF
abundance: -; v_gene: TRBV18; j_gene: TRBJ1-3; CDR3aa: ASSPGADSGNTIY
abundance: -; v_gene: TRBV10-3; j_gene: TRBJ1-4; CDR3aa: AISQGVGTNEKLF
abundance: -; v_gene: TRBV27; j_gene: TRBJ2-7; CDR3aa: ASSPLSGPRGEQY
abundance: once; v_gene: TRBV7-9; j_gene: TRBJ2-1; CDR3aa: ASSLTGNSYNEQF
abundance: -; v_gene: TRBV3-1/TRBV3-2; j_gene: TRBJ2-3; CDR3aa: ASSQDPPLTDTQY
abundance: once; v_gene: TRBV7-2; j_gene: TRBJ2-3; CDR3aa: ASSAGRGQDTQY
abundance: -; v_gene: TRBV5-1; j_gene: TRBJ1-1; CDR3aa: ASSLTGVPGTEAF
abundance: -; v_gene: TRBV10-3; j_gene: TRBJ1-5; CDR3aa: AIGTAGSNQPQH
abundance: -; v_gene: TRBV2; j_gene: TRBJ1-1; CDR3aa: ASSTGTGGLAF
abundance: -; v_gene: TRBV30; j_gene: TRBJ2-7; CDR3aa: AWSVGGWYEQY
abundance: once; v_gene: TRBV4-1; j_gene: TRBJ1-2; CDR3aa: ASSQPDRFFYGYT
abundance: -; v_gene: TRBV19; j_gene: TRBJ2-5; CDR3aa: ASSVPPGETQY